These T cell receptor beta chains were read from a single sample in a study of cytomegalovirus exposure and HLA in healthy donors. Sequencing was performed with immunoSEQ multiplex PCR; in TCRdb, only in-frame clones are kept and a portion is missing. The profile shows 150,000 to 200,000 clones, 79% of them singletons. The sample consisted of PBMCs. The receptors derive from a woman aged 45-60 years in good health and CMV-seronegative. Each CDR3 is given with its conserved first and last residue. D genes are given only for firm matches. Clone size is given for some rows only: seen once, a few or many times, or a class if the clone is expanded.

d_gene: -; abundance: -; j_gene: TRBJ1-6; v_gene: TRBV4-2; CDR3nt: TGTGCCAGCAGACTTACCCGGACAGAAGGAAAATCACCCCTCCACTTT; CDR3aa: CASRLTRTEGKSPLHF
d_gene: -; abundance: -; j_gene: TRBJ2-7; v_gene: TRBV4-1; CDR3nt: TGCGCCAGCACAGGGGTCCTTATGATCGGATTTCTGGCGGACTCCTACGAGCAGTACTTC; CDR3aa: CASTGVLMIGFLADSYEQYF
d_gene: TRBD1; abundance: once; j_gene: TRBJ1-2; v_gene: TRBV4-3; CDR3nt: TGCGCCAGCAGCCAAGATCAGGGGACAGATTACTATGGCTACACCTTC; CDR3aa: CASSQDQGTDYYGYTF
d_gene: TRBD1; abundance: few; j_gene: TRBJ1-2; v_gene: TRBV5-6; CDR3nt: TGTGCCAGCAGCATGTCATCCGGGACAGGGGGTGGCTACACCTTC; CDR3aa: CASSMSSGTGGGYTF
d_gene: TRBD1; abundance: -; j_gene: TRBJ1-5; v_gene: TRBV19; CDR3nt: TGTGCCAGTAGTCCAACGGACAGGGGGAAGCATCAGCCCCAGCATTTT; CDR3aa: CASSPTDRGKHQPQHF
d_gene: TRBD1; abundance: -; j_gene: TRBJ2-3; v_gene: TRBV5-1; CDR3nt: TGCGCCAGCAGCTTGGGACAGGGGTCCGATACGCAGTATTTT; CDR3aa: CASSLGQGSDTQYF
d_gene: -; abundance: -; j_gene: TRBJ2-2; v_gene: TRBV28; CDR3nt: TGTGCCAGCATGAGTCCCGGGGAGCTGTTTTTT; CDR3aa: CASMSPGELFF
d_gene: TRBD1; abundance: -; j_gene: TRBJ2-1; v_gene: TRBV18; CDR3nt: TGTGCCAGCTCACCGGGACAGGGGTTAAACTCCTACAATGAGCAGTTCTTC; CDR3aa: CASSPGQGLNSYNEQFF
d_gene: TRBD1; abundance: -; j_gene: TRBJ2-7; v_gene: TRBV28; CDR3nt: TGTGCCAGCAGTTCCCGGACAGGGAGGTACGAGCAGTACTTC; CDR3aa: CASSSRTGRYEQYF
d_gene: -; abundance: -; j_gene: TRBJ1-2; v_gene: TRBV30; CDR3nt: TGTGCCTGGAGTGTACCCCCGCAGGTTTACGGCTACACCTTC; CDR3aa: CAWSVPPQVYGYTF
d_gene: TRBD1; abundance: -; j_gene: TRBJ1-5; v_gene: TRBV7-9; CDR3nt: TGTGCCAGCAGCTTTGGGACAGGGGATCAGCCCCAGCATTTT; CDR3aa: CASSFGTGDQPQHF
d_gene: TRBD2; abundance: -; j_gene: TRBJ2-1; v_gene: TRBV7-2; CDR3nt: TGTGCCAGCACCGCTGTGTGGGCGGGAGGAGGAAACAATGAGCAGTTCTTC; CDR3aa: CASTAVWAGGGNNEQFF
d_gene: TRBD2; abundance: -; j_gene: TRBJ2-5; v_gene: TRBV7-7; CDR3nt: TGTGCTAGCAGCGAGGGACTAGCGGGAGTGATAGAGACCCAGTACTTC; CDR3aa: CASSEGLAGVIETQYF
d_gene: TRBD1; abundance: few; j_gene: TRBJ1-4; v_gene: TRBV15; CDR3nt: TGTGCCACCAGCAGAGGGGGGACAGAGAATGAAAAACTGTTTTTT; CDR3aa: CATSRGGTENEKLFF
d_gene: TRBD1; abundance: -; j_gene: TRBJ1-4; v_gene: TRBV28; CDR3nt: TGTGCCAGCAGAAGGACAGGTTCTGAAAAACTGTTTTTT; CDR3aa: CASRRTGSEKLFF
d_gene: -; abundance: -; j_gene: TRBJ1-4; v_gene: TRBV7-9; CDR3nt: TGTGCCAGCAGCCCCGGGACACGGGGAATTTTAGCTAATGAAAAACTGTTTTTT; CDR3aa: CASSPGTRGILANEKLFF
d_gene: -; abundance: -; j_gene: TRBJ1-4; v_gene: TRBV7-2; CDR3nt: TGTGCCAGCAGCTTGACAGGCGCTAATGAAAAACTGTTTTTT; CDR3aa: CASSLTGANEKLFF
d_gene: -; abundance: -; j_gene: TRBJ2-1; v_gene: TRBV28; CDR3nt: TGTGCCAGCCTCCGGAGAGGTGAGCAGTTCTTC; CDR3aa: CASLRRGEQFF